Below are 5 T cell receptor beta chains sequenced from a single sample in a study of human T cells and chemical hapten exposure (dated by TCRdb to 2020 to 2023). The sample's time point label, decoded: pre-sensitization, week 0. Sample treatment or condition, as interpreted from the label and publication: therapeutic diphenylcyclopropenone sensitization with weekly scalp DPC. The receptor library was made with RACE. The sequencer listed for this sample is NextSeq 500. TCRdb handled the public reads itself, with Q25 trimming in fastp and clone calling in MiXCR, and kept productive beta chains. Each CDR3 protein gets just one entry, which takes the most common genes and DNA from the rows behind it. In all, the sample holds approximately 260,000 distinct CDR3 sequences, and almost 8% of those were seen once. The leading ten clones occupy 0.9% to 1.5% of the sample. Sequenced here: whole blood, sampled in connection with sensitization to the hapten diphenylcyclopropenone (DPC). The receptors were gathered from a man in his late teens or twenties with alopecia areata. Some clones in this sample may be carry-over from other donors' samples.

The chain links TRBV9 to TRBJ2-3; D is ambiguous. The CDR3 is 11 residues long. Between the trimmed V and J ends, which lost 0 bases and 11 bases, there was a span of 7 bases. Germline loops: CDR1 SGDLS, CDR2 YYNGEE. CDR3 residues: CASSVGLWQYF. The CDR3 DNA reads TGTGCCAGCAGCGTAGGCCTCTGGCAGTATTTT.

With regard to this clonotype: Germline is not matched at one junction end, which may reflect a read error. The chain joins TRBV7-2 to TRBJ2-3; the D is unclear. Germline CDR1 is SGHTA and CDR2 is FQGNSA. The CDR3 sequence is 15 residues long. CDR3 in amino acids: CVSSLITISTDTQYF. As DNA, the CDR3 is TGTGTCAGCAGCTTAATTACAATTAGCACAGATACGCAGTATTTT.

This clonotype was counted between two and nine times. V usage is TRBV6-1 and J usage is TRBJ1-1; unclear D gene. Germline CDR1 is MNHNS and CDR2 is SASEGT. The CDR3 sequence is 12 residues long. V was pared by 0 bases and J by 2 bases, with 1 base between. The CDR3, as DNA: TGTGCCAGCAGTGAAGCCAACACTGAAGCTTTCTTT. Its protein product is CASSEANTEAFF.

The V and J genes are TRBV12-3 or TRBV12-4 and TRBJ1-6; a weak D match, TRBD1 (6 bases). The V and J ends lost 5 bases and 3 bases respectively, with 20 bases between them. The CDR3 sequence is 18 residues long. The CDR3 is CASSPTPTGIFYNSPLHF. Written as DNA, the CDR3 is TGTGCCAGCAGTCCCACACCAACAGGGATCTTCTATAATTCACCCCTCCACTTT.

This clonotype was found a few times. The V call is TRBV6-2 or TRBV6-3, the J call TRBJ2-7; no clear D gene. In germline, CDR1 is MNHEY, CDR2 SVGEGT. This CDR3 comprises 17 residues. With 4 bases removed from V and 0 bases from J, the gap between germline ends came to 19 bases. The chain's CDR3 is CASSSPPDGMSSYEQYF. CDR3 DNA: TGTGCCAGCAGTTCACCCCCCGATGGGATGAGCTCCTACGAGCAGTACTTC.